The table lists the clone carrying this T cell receptor (beta chain) with many counts. The data belong to a study of CD8 T cells in ankylosing spondylitis. There are 14 residues in the CDR3. Germline V gives CDR1 ENHRY, CDR2 SYGVKD. V gave up 3 bases and J gave up 3 bases; unmatched junction bases: 2. TCRdb reanalysed the 5' RACE reads using MiXCR and keeps one entry per CDR3 protein. Of a few hundred thousand distinct CDR3 sequences listed, approximately 10% are singletons. This sequence was found in a male donor with ankylosing spondylitis or in good health (not recorded which). Sequenced material: blood, either unsorted or a sorted T cell fraction (not recorded which). This rearrangement joins TRBV10-3 to TRBJ1-2; 9 nucleotides line up with TRBD1. CDR3 DNA sequence: TGTGCCATCAGTGAACGGACAGGGGACTATGGCTACACCTTC. Residues: CAISERTGDYGYTF.